These 22 T cell receptor beta chains were all obtained from the same sample, sequenced in a study of cytomegalovirus exposure and HLA in healthy donors. TCRdb keeps only in-frame clones here, not all; method: immunoSEQ multiplex PCR. The sample shows some 150,000 clones, around 88% of them seen only once. Sequencing was carried out using PBMCs. The receptors stem from a man younger than 35 in good health and CMV-seropositive.

The chain carries TRBV27 and TRBJ2-1, with D possibly matching TRBD2 (6 bases). With 3 bases removed from V and 0 bases from J, the gap between germline ends came to 15 bases. The CDR3 is made up of 17 amino acids. Germline lookup yields CDR1 MNHEY and CDR2 SMNVEV (reference sequence). CDR3 sequence (DNA): TGTGCCAGCAGTTTTAGGCTAGCGAGTCGCTCCTACAATGAGCAGTTCTTC. This encodes CASSFRLASRSYNEQFF.

The genes are TRBV15 and TRBJ1-3; no firm D call. CDR3 length: 13 residues. V was pared by 6 bases and J by 0 bases, with 6 bases between. Germline CDR1 and CDR2: LNHNV and YYDKDF (reference sequence). CDR3 loop: CATREVSGNTIYF. The CDR3 nucleotides are TGTGCCACCAGAGAGGTCTCTGGAAACACCATATATTTT.

The chain has TRBV7-9 and TRBJ1-1; 9 positions agree with TRBD1. CDR3 length equals 14 residues. Trimming cost V 2 bases and J 8 bases; bases outside gene matches: 6. Germline CDR1 reads SEHNR; CDR2 reads FQNEAQ (reference sequence). The CDR3 bases are TGTGCCAGCAGCTTAATAACGACAGGGGGAGAAGCTTTCTTT. It encodes CASSLITTGGEAFF.

CDR3 residues: CASSLVAGRVGFLSPLHF. CDR3 nucleotides: TGTGCCAGCAGCTTAGTTGCGGGACGAGTGGGTTTCCTTTCACCCCTCCACTTT. The chain has TRBV11-2 and TRBJ1-6; D is perhaps TRBD1 (5 bases). V was pared by 1 base and J by 9 bases, with 22 bases between. This CDR3 is built from 18 residues. Germline V gene data show CDR1 as SGHAT and CDR2 as FQNNGV.

This chain links TRBV5-6 with TRBJ2-7; maybe TRBD1 (6 bases). CDR3 length equals 15 residues. Trimming took off 6 bases at V and 6 bases at J, with 22 bases between the two ends. Germline V gives CDR1 SGHDT, CDR2 YYEEEE. The CDR3 DNA reads as TGTGCCAGCAACCCACAGGGAACCTACCTTCGCGAGCAGTACTTC. The encoded protein is CASNPQGTYLREQYF. Full variable domain (outside the CDR3, taken from reference TRBV5-6 and TRBJ2-7): DAGVTQSPTHLIKTRGQQVTLRCSPKSGHDTVSWYQQALGQGPQFIFQYYEEEERQRGNFPDRFSGHQFPNYSSELNVNALLLGDSALYLCASNPQGTYLREQYFGPGTRLTVT.

The gene calls are TRBV6-6 and TRBJ1-1; 8 nucleotides match TRBD1. The CDR3 extends over 14 amino acids. Germline assignment: CDR1 MNHNY and CDR2 SVGAGI (reference sequence). V was clipped by 6 bases and J by 3 bases; unmatched bases: 6. CDR3 nucleotide sequence: TGTGCCAGCAGCCTCGGGACAGGATACACTGAAGCTTTCTTT. As protein: CASSLGTGYTEAFF.

The CDR3 loop is CASSLEGQGEKLFF. Here the CDR3 DNA reads TGCGCCAGCAGCTTGGAGGGACAGGGTGAAAAACTGTTTTTT. The chain has TRBV5-1 and TRBJ1-4; 9 positions agree with TRBD1. In germline, CDR1 is SGHRS, CDR2 YFSETQ. The CDR3 length is 14 residues. With 0 bases clipped from V and 7 bases from J, the junction kept 1 base outside the gene matches.

The rearrangement joins TRBV5-1 to TRBJ2-1; TRBD1 is a possible D gene (6 bases). Per germline, CDR1 SGHRS and CDR2 YFSETQ. The CDR3 has 15 residues. The germline V and J ends were trimmed by 0 bases and 3 bases, with 10 bases remaining between them. In DNA, the CDR3 is TGCGCCAGCAGCTTGGTGGGGGCTAGCTACAATGAGCAGTTCTTC. Translating gives CASSLVGASYNEQFF.

V gene TRBV5-5 combines with J gene TRBJ1-2; 7 nucleotides line up with TRBD1. The CDR3 runs 18 residues. V shed 4 bases and J 4 bases; nucleotides not matched to a gene: 19. CDR1 and CDR2 (germline): SGHKS, YYEKEE (reference sequence). The CDR3 DNA sequence: TGTGCCAGCAGCGCCGGTCTAGAGACAGGGTCCCTAGGCTATGGCTACACCTTC. Residues: CASSAGLETGSLGYGYTF.

The chain employs TRBV6-5 and TRBJ1-2, with D possibly TRBD1 on 6 matching bases. CDR1 MNHEY and CDR2 SVGAGI come from the germline V gene. The CDR3 runs to 13 residues. The V and J ends lost 6 bases and 8 bases respectively, with 16 bases between them. In nucleotides, the CDR3 is TGTGCCAGCAGACCCAACAGGGAGGGGGGCTACACCTTC. Its protein is CASRPNREGGYTF.

The genes are TRBV15 and TRBJ1-3; D perhaps matches TRBD1 (6 bases). With 0 bases removed from V and 1 base from J, the gap between germline ends came to 13 bases. Germline V gives CDR1 LNHNV, CDR2 YYDKDF (reference sequence). The CDR3 runs to 17 residues. In nucleotides, the CDR3 is TGTGCCACCAGCAGAGATAGGGGGTGGTCTTCTGGAAACACCATATATTTT. Its protein product is CATSRDRGWSSGNTIYF.

The chain uses TRBV7-2 and TRBJ2-1, with D possibly matching TRBD1 (5 bases). CDR3 length: 14 amino acids. Trimming took off 4 bases at V and 6 bases at J, with 13 bases between the two ends. Germline lookup yields CDR1 SGHTA and CDR2 FQGNSA. This CDR3 is CASSSRDRVNEQFF. CDR3 bases: TGTGCCAGCAGCTCCCGCGACAGAGTCAATGAGCAGTTCTTC.

The chain carries TRBV29-1 and TRBJ1-1; D not certain. Germline-derived CDR1 and CDR2 are SQVTM and ANQGSEA. V gave up 4 bases and J gave up 1 base, with 10 bases separating them. The CDR3 has 13 amino acids. CDR3 in DNA: TGCAGCGTTGGTCGGGGTTGGAACACTGAAGCTTTCTTT. This translates into CSVGRGWNTEAFF. The complete variable domain, with remaining parts taken from reference TRBV29-1 and TRBJ1-1, reads SAVISQKPSRDICQRGTSLTIQCQVDSQVTMMFWYRQQPGQSLTLIATANQGSEATYESGFVIDKFPISRPNLTFSTLTVSNMSPEDSSIYLCSVGRGWNTEAFFGQGTRLTVV.

The chain carries TRBV2 and TRBJ1-1; D not certain. This CDR3 comprises 12 residues. The ends were cut back, 4 bases at V and 5 bases at J, with 8 bases in the middle. Germline V CDR1 and CDR2: SNHLY, FYNNEI. The CDR3 DNA reads as TGTGCCAGCAGTGCCGAGGAGACTGAAGCTTTCTTT. Translation: CASSAEETEAFF.

The gene calls are TRBV7-8 and TRBJ2-7; 8 nucleotides match TRBD2. This CDR3 has 15 residues. V dropped 1 base and J dropped 2; count of bases not matched to a gene: 4. Germline CDR1 SGHVS, CDR2 FQNEAQ. Written as DNA, the CDR3 is TGTGCCAGCAGCTTAGGAACTAGCGGCACCTACGAGCAGTACTTC. Translated, it gives CASSLGTSGTYEQYF.

The chain joins TRBV7-3 to TRBJ2-7; perhaps TRBD2 as D (5 bases). The CDR3 length is 15 residues. The V gene's germline CDR1 is SGHTA and CDR2 FQGTGA. V was shortened by 3 bases and J by 3 bases, with 15 bases between the two germline ends. The CDR3 DNA follows: TGTGCCAGCAGCTTGGAGTCCGGGGTGGGCTACGAGCAGTACTTC. Translated, it gives CASSLESGVGYEQYF.

The rearrangement links TRBV5-8 to TRBJ2-3; D is uncertain. This CDR3 has 15 residues. Trimming cost V 0 bases and J 4 bases, with 12 bases left between them. Germline CDR1 SGHTS, CDR2 YDEGEE. CDR3 DNA: TGTGCCAGCAGCTTGGGACACCAAGGCCCAGATACGCAGTATTTT. It translates to CASSLGHQGPDTQYF.

This clone occurred a few times. The chain is built from TRBV7-9 and TRBJ1-4, with D possibly being TRBD1 (6 bases). The CDR3 covers 12 residues. V shed 5 bases and J shed 10 bases, with 11 bases lying between them. The germline gives CDR1 SEHNR, CDR2 FQNEAQ (reference sequence). In DNA form, the CDR3 reads TGTGCCAGCAGCCTTGGCAGGGGAAAACTGTTTTTT. Amino acids: CASSLGRGKLFF.

V and J are TRBV6-4 and TRBJ2-3, with a possible D match to TRBD1 (6 bases). Germline values: CDR1 MRHNA, CDR2 SNTAGT. V lost 0 bases, J lost 0 bases, and 10 bases lay in between. The CDR3 is made up of 16 amino acids. The CDR3 coding sequence is TGTGCCAGCAGTGACTCAGGGACAACTAGCACAGATACGCAGTATTTT. Translating it yields CASSDSGTTSTDTQYF.

The chain recombines TRBV4-2 with TRBJ2-2; possibly TRBD1 for D (6 bases). Germline CDR1 and CDR2: LGHNA and YNFKEQ. The CDR3 spans 17 residues. The germline V and J ends were trimmed by 0 bases and 0 bases, with 11 bases remaining between them. CDR3 sequence (DNA): TGTGCCAGCAGCCAAGAACTTGGGACAACGAACACCGGGGAGCTGTTTTTT. Translated, it gives CASSQELGTTNTGELFF.

The count of this clone is one. V and J are TRBV6-6 and TRBJ2-3, with 8 bases that match TRBD2. Germline lookup yields CDR1 MNHNY and CDR2 SVGAGI (reference sequence). The length of the CDR3 is 13 residues. The J segment lost 7 bases and the V segment lost 8 bases, leaving 8 bases of the junction unmatched. The CDR3 DNA is TGTGCCAGCGGGACGGGAGGGATAAATACGCAGTATTTT. This sequence encodes CASGTGGINTQYF.

Comment on this clone: The sample contains more than one DNA sequence encoding this CDR3. The chain joins TRBV6-5 to TRBJ1-1; possibly TRBD1 for D (5 bases). Germline V gene data show CDR1 as MNHEY and CDR2 as SVGAGI. The CDR3 is made up of 13 amino acids. V was cut by 2 bases and J by 5 bases, with 9 bases left in between. CDR3 sequence (DNA): TGTGCCAGCAGTTACGGCGGGGGAACTGAAGCTTTCTTT. It translates to CASSYGGGTEAFF.